These T cell receptor beta chains were read from a single sample in a study of shared T cell receptors in the human thymus. TCRdb's table, derived via immunoSEQ multiplex PCR, lists solely in-frame clones and lacks some. Among about 660,000 clones, roughly 90% were seen once, and the ten largest hold roughly 0.0097%. This sample was also put to use in a study of human thymus T cells.

The material sequenced was thymocytes. Receptors were obtained from a boy under two years old with a congenital heart defect. The CDR3 runs from the conserved cysteine through the conserved F or W. Fields, in order: J gene, clone size, V gene, D gene, CDR3 protein, CDR3 DNA. A D gene is named only where the DNA matches it firmly. Clone size is shown for a subset of rows, as once, few, many or a class of expanded clone.

TRBJ1-2 . TRBV4-2 . CASSQFTGDYGYTF TGTGCCAGCAGCCAATTCACAGGAGACTATGGCTACACCTTC
TRBJ2-1 . TRBV4-2 TRBD2 CASSQIAGGSNEQFF TGTGCCAGCAGCCAAATAGCGGGAGGGTCAAATGAGCAGTTCTTC
TRBJ2-7 . TRBV7-7 . CASRLETPYEQYF TGTGCCAGCAGGTTAGAGACTCCCTACGAGCAGTACTTC
TRBJ1-5 . TRBV25-1 . CASSEWGRFSNQPQHF TGTGCCAGCAGTGAATGGGGGCGCTTTAGCAATCAGCCCCAGCATTTT
TRBJ2-1 . TRBV13 TRBD2 CASSSGLAGEVNEQFF TGTGCCAGCAGCTCTGGACTAGCGGGAGAGGTGAATGAGCAGTTCTTC
TRBJ1-2 once TRBV5-6 . CASASLRERYGYTF TGTGCCAGCGCCTCCCTCAGGGAAAGGTATGGCTACACCTTC
TRBJ2-1 . TRBV7-2 TRBD2 CASSSLAGARNEQFF TGTGCCAGCAGCTCCCTAGCGGGAGCGAGGAATGAGCAGTTCTTC
TRBJ2-7 . TRBV9 TRBD2 CASSVASGRVYEQYF TGTGCCAGCAGCGTAGCTAGCGGGAGGGTGTACGAGCAGTACTTC
TRBJ2-1 . TRBV27 TRBD2 CASSSPGLAGVEQFF TGTGCCAGCAGTTCGCCGGGACTAGCGGGAGTTGAGCAGTTCTTC
TRBJ2-4 . TRBV5-1 TRBD1 CASSGATGTGGRSVSGKNIQYF TGCGCCAGCAGCGGGGCAACCGGGACAGGGGGCCGTTCGGTGTCGGGCAAAAACATTCAGTACTTC
TRBJ1-3 . TRBV6-1 TRBD1 CASSNDRVGNTIYF TGTGCCAGCAGTAATGACAGGGTTGGAAACACCATATATTTT
TRBJ2-7 . TRBV2 TRBD2 CATGLAYEQYF TGTGCCACGGGACTAGCGTACGAGCAGTACTTC
TRBJ2-7 . TRBV18 . CASSPASMGYEQYF TGTGCCAGCTCACCAGCTAGTATGGGTTACGAGCAGTACTTC
TRBJ2-1 . TRBV7-9 TRBD2 CASSLFAGGPNEQFF TGTGCCAGCAGCCTTTTTGCGGGAGGGCCCAATGAGCAGTTCTTC
TRBJ2-7 . TRBV19 TRBD2 CASSVAGVSYEQYF TGTGCCAGTAGCGTAGCGGGAGTCTCCTACGAGCAGTACTTC
TRBJ1-1 . TRBV7-9 TRBD1 CASSSGQLEAFF TGTGCCAGCAGCTCGGGACAGCTTGAAGCTTTCTTT
TRBJ2-7 . TRBV27 TRBD2 CASSATPAGDYEQYF TGTGCCAGCAGTGCCACTCCGGCGGGAGACTACGAGCAGTACTTC
TRBJ2-7 few TRBV19 TRBD2 CASTPRVAAGEGEQYF TGTGCCAGCACCCCTAGGGTGGCTGCTGGGGAGGGCGAGCAGTACTTC
TRBJ2-1 . TRBV12-5 TRBD2 CASGLTSGRGPYNEQFF TGTGCTAGTGGTTTGACTAGCGGGAGGGGGCCCTACAATGAGCAGTTCTTC
TRBJ2-7 few TRBV5-6 . CASSPPGASTYEQYF TGTGCCAGCAGCCCCCCAGGGGCGTCAACCTACGAGCAGTACTTC
TRBJ1-4 . TRBV4-3 TRBD1 CASSLWTGGNEKLFF TGCGCCAGCAGCCTATGGACAGGTGGAAATGAAAAACTGTTTTTT
TRBJ2-3 . TRBV14 TRBD1 CASKQGDTDTQYF TGTGCCAGCAAACAGGGGGACACAGATACGCAGTATTTT
TRBJ2-7 . TRBV14 TRBD2 CASSPMTSGPSSYEQYF TGTGCCAGCAGCCCCATGACTAGCGGGCCTTCCTCCTACGAGCAGTACTTC
TRBJ2-7 . TRBV6-1 TRBD2 CASSDYGLAGGPRSYEQYF TGTGCCAGCAGTGATTATGGACTAGCGGGAGGGCCAAGGTCCTACGAGCAGTACTTC
TRBJ1-1 . TRBV4-1 TRBD1 CASSQPGQGDRNTEAFF TGCGCCAGCAGCCAACCGGGACAGGGGGATCGGAACACTGAAGCTTTCTTT
TRBJ2-1 . TRBV9 TRBD2 CASTGQPLLAGEGNEQFF TGTGCCAGCACGGGACAGCCACTCTTAGCGGGAGAGGGAAATGAGCAGTTCTTC